This T cell receptor beta chain emerged from a study of T cell changes during pregnancy in multiple sclerosis. This table comes from immunoSEQ multiplex PCR, and its TCRdb copy is limited to in-frame clones, with some not included. This table holds about 71,000 clones, around nine tenths found once. Only one count was recorded for this clone. Germline CDR1 and CDR2: PRHDT and FYEKMQ (reference sequence). CDR3 length: 14 amino acids. J lost 7 bases, V lost 3 bases, and 2 bases had no gene match. The starting material was peripheral blood, obtained in the third trimester of pregnancy. The gene calls are TRBV13 and TRBJ2-1, with 11 bases fitting TRBD2. The origin of this receptor is a female donor with multiple sclerosis, enrolled in a pregnancy study. The CDR3 coding sequence is TGTGCCAGCAGCTTTCGGACTAGCGGGAATGAGCAGTTCTTC. Translating gives CASSFRTSGNEQFF.